This T cell receptor beta chain was sequenced for a study of beta chain features in type 1 diabetes (dated by TCRdb to the late 2010s). Regarding the research as a whole: No differences in mean age, gender distribution, total cell number or subset yield were found between patients and healthy donors. Across all samples, 107,917,701 sorted cells were examined, and cell number per subset correlated strongly with RNA yield. In the study, TCRB repertoires of sorted circulating CD4+ T cell subsets from recently diagnosed type 1 diabetes patients were compared with those of matched healthy donors. Regulatory and stem cell-like memory subsets were obtained from only 8 patients and roughly 8 healthy donors, while naive and central memory subsets were obtained from all 30 or so donors. What the work shows at the level of the full study, not this receptor alone: Because cDNA rather than genomic DNA was sequenced, highly expressing activated cells could have been over-represented, although no difference in activation and CD3 levels was found between groups. PCR might favor shorter templates, but patient and control samples were amplified and corrected together, so any skew would affect both groups equally. Patients with type 1 diabetes made fewer insertions and deleted more nucleotides at VDJ recombination sites, implying thymic rearrangement abnormalities. Because the HLA sub-analyses included only small numbers of individuals, any influence of HLA type on TCRB rearrangement was left unresolved. Naive, central memory and regulatory TCRB repertoires appeared to be more similar among patients than among healthy donors. In all four CD4+ subsets, TCRB CDR3 length was moderately but significantly shorter in type 1 diabetes patients.

Relative to germline, V is missing 1 base and J is missing 11 bases, with 6 bases of the junction outside any gene match. From the cysteine through the phenylalanine, the CDR3 covers 13 amino acids. Only the CDR3 portion is preserved as DNA: 39 bases, with reading frame beginning at the first base. The germline V gene (reference sequence) specifies SEHNR as CDR1 and FQNEAQ as CDR2. Comments on this clone: Its antigen specificity is not known. No base qualities exist here, and no much larger clone lies one base off it.

The High Capacity cDNA Reverse Transcription Kit was used to reverse transcribe all of the isolated RNA, meaning that expressed TCRB transcripts were what got sequenced. Deep immunoSEQ sequencing was applied to naive, central memory and regulatory T cell samples, giving an average of roughly 3.3 million total reads per sample. Sorted cells were lysed in RLT buffer, and RNA was extracted using DNase-treated RNeasy Micro or Mini kits according to cell number. To prevent cross-contamination, every cell subset was processed on its own, while patient and healthy donor samples were processed together. Using the immunoSEQ multiplex PCR, TCRB sequences were amplified from cDNA into 87-bp fragments spanning the CDR3 region. Amplicons were sequenced on the Illumina HiSeq platform. Regarding the original processing steps: Synthetic template baselines were used to correct PCR bias computationally, reads within Hamming distance 2 were collapsed, and singletons that could not be merged were discarded. Reads were aligned against IMGT to assign V, D and J genes, CDR3 length and insertions or deletions at six rearrangement sites. Clonotype counts were normalized to sorted cell number within each subset before computing true diversity and Gini coefficients with the tcR R package. The overlap coefficient, calculated on TCRB nucleotide sequences, was used to quantify repertoire sharing. Out-of-frame TCRB sequences from naive cells were analyzed to stand in for the pre-selection repertoire. In TCRdb, the immuneACCESS table is reduced to in-frame sequences with V and J assigned. These tables do not hold every clone; where another copy was compared, an unresolved V gene accounts for under half, and the others remain unexplained. V and J calls and clone size are copied from that table; D and trimming were computed from the DNA. This sample holds hundreds of thousands of clones; roughly 13% were observed only once. Under 0.02% of the sample belongs to the ten largest clones.

Each donor gave one peripheral blood draw, roughly 120 mL on average, collected into heparinised tubes. Naive, central memory, regulatory and stem cell-like memory CD4+ T cells were sorted on a BD FACSAria II using a panel including CD45RO, CCR7, CD25, CD127, CD95 and CD27. All sorted populations exceeded 95% purity. PBMCs were separated immediately by Lymphoprep density gradient centrifugation and were stained directly, without being cultured. To minimize batch effects, samples were stained and sorted in pairs, one healthy donor with one patient per experiment. The clonotype comes from a man between 18 and 29 years old in good health. The sequence is built from TRBV7-9 and TRBJ1-1, and 8 junctional nucleotides match TRBD1. What was sequenced was naive CD4+ T cells from blood. What the cell subset or site label conveys for this sample: true naive CD4+ T cells. The DNA sequence is as follows: TGTGCCAGCAGCTTAGTGCAGGGGGCGCGGGCTTTCTTT. Its amino acids are CASSLVQGARAFF.